This record covers a single T cell receptor (beta chain). The antigen is not known. The sample comes from a study of shared clonotypes between healthy human individuals. Study-wide points: The sole specimen, blood, was sampled, and tissue repertoires likely differ.

Deep-level settings were used for running the assay. Sequencing used immunoSEQ multiplex PCR; TCRdb keeps in-frame clones, though not all of them. In the table there are some 2,000,000 clones, around 95% of which are singletons. This CDR3 is built from 15 residues. Germline CDR1 reads SEHNR; CDR2 reads FQNEAQ (reference sequence). The V segment lost 5 bases and the J segment 0 bases; nucleotides outside the gene matches: 6. Sequencing was carried out using naive CD4+ T cells sorted from blood. Indicated subset: CD45RA+ positively selected. The clonotype originates from a man aged 18 to 29 in good health. V gene TRBV7-9 combines with J gene TRBJ1-2; 7 bases line up with TRBD1. CDR3 sequence (DNA): TGTGCCAGCAGCCATACAGGGGCCTCTAACTATGGCTACACCTTC. It encodes CASSHTGASNYGYTF.